These 5 T cell receptor beta chains share one sample of origin, sequenced in a study of beta chain features in type 1 diabetes. Sequenced material consisted of expressed TCRB transcripts (all of the isolated RNA was reverse transcribed). Using immunoSEQ multiplex PCR, the repertoire was profiled, and TCRdb retains in-frame clones only, with some absent. There are hundreds of thousands of clones in the sample; about 29% occur only once, and around 0.065% lies in the top ten. Sequences were obtained from naive CD4+ T cells from blood. The receptors come from a man between 18 and 35 years old in good health.

The chain combines TRBV30 with TRBJ1-3, with D maybe TRBD1 (5 bases). There are 11 residues in the CDR3. The V and J ends lost 5 bases and 4 bases respectively, with 6 bases between them. Germline V lookup: CDR1 GTSNPN, CDR2 SVGIG (reference sequence). The DNA for the CDR3 is TGTGCCTGGGGACAAGGAAACACCATATATTTT. Protein sequence: CAWGQGNTIYF.

The V call is TRBV28, the J call TRBJ1-1; weak D call: TRBD1 (6 bases). Trimming pared 6 bases from V and 0 bases from J, leaving 11 bases between. This CDR3 spans 14 amino acids. Germline CDR1 reads MDHEN; CDR2 reads SYDVKM. For the CDR3, the DNA is TGTGCCAGCAGCTCGGACAGCCTGAACACTGAAGCTTTCTTT. Translation: CASSSDSLNTEAFF.

This clone was picked up a small number of times. The chain is built from TRBV30 and TRBJ2-7; 8 nucleotides align to TRBD2. CDR3 size: 14 residues. The J segment lost 7 bases and the V segment lost 0 bases, leaving 8 bases of the junction unmatched. CDR1 is GTSNPN and CDR2 is SVGIG in the germline V gene (reference sequence). CDR3 amino acids: CAWSVRLGGVEQYF. Written as DNA, the CDR3 is TGTGCCTGGAGTGTACGGCTCGGGGGGGTGGAGCAGTACTTC. Together with reference TRBV30 and TRBJ2-7, the CDR3 gives the full variable domain: SQTIHQWPATLVQPVGSPLSLECTVEGTSNPNLYWYRQAAGRGLQLLFYSVGIGQISSEVPQNLSASRPQDRQFILSSKKLLLSDSGFYLCAWSVRLGGVEQYFGPGTRLTVT.

The chain links TRBV7-9 to TRBJ2-3, with 7 positions matching TRBD2. Germline V CDR1 and CDR2: SEHNR, FQNEAQ (reference sequence). The CDR3 is 16 amino acids. With V trimmed by 6 bases and J by 0 bases, 9 bases remained unmatched. The CDR3 DNA reads as TGTGCCAGCAGAACCGGGAGGCCCGGTAGCACAGATACGCAGTATTTT. It is translated as CASRTGRPGSTDTQYF. Variable domain in full (rest from reference TRBV7-9 and TRBJ2-3): DTGVSQNPRHKITKRGQNVTFRCDPISEHNRLYWYRQTLGQGPEFLTYFQNEAQLEKSRLLSDRFSAERPKGSFSTLEIQRTEQGDSAMYLCASRTGRPGSTDTQYFGPGTRLTVL.

The rearrangement uses TRBV28 and TRBJ1-2; D unclear. Per germline, CDR1 MDHEN and CDR2 SYDVKM. This CDR3 is 15 amino acids long. Trimming removed 6 bases at V and 3 bases at J, with 17 bases between. The CDR3 bases are TGTGCCAGCAGCTCCCCCGGGGTGAGGGACTATGGCTACACCTTC. Translating it yields CASSSPGVRDYGYTF.